A selection of T cell receptor beta chains follows, all from one sample in a study of CD8+CD57+ T cells in acquired aplastic anemia. Using its own MiXCR run on the reads, TCRdb lists one record per CDR3 protein. Of a few hundred thousand distinct CDR3 sequences in the sample, roughly 35% were seen once. Material for sequencing was sorted CD4+, CD8+, or CD8+CD57+ T cells (not recorded which) from PBMCs. Every receptor here comes from a human donor in good health, serving as a control. Both conserved end residues are part of each CDR3. A D gene is named only where the DNA matches it firmly. Some rows have no size entry. The others give once, few or many, or a class for an expanded clone.

-	TRBD1	TRBJ2-5	TRBV7-7	CASSSGTGSGETQYF	TGTGCCAGCAGCTCCGGGACAGGGAGTGGGGAGACCCAGTACTTC
-	-	TRBJ2-6	TRBV2	CASSEEGAGANVLTF	TGTGCCAGCAGTGAAGAAGGGGCTGGGGCCAACGTCCTGACTTTC
-	-	TRBJ1-5	TRBV2	CASSVAGRTNQPQHF	TGTGCCAGCAGTGTAGCCGGGAGGACGAATCAGCCCCAGCATTTT
few	-	TRBJ1-2	TRBV20-1	CSAPLEGGRNGYTF	TGCAGTGCTCCCCTGGAAGGGGGAAGAAATGGCTACACCTTC
-	TRBD2	TRBJ2-2	TRBV12-5	CARRSGGGAVNTGELFF	TGTGCTAGGCGATCTGGCGGGGGGGCCGTAAACACCGGGGAGCTGTTTTTT
-	-	TRBJ1-5	TRBV19	CASSISWGYNQPQHF	TGTGCCAGTAGTATTTCTTGGGGGTACAATCAGCCCCAGCATTTT
many	-	TRBJ1-2	TRBV14	CASSQGLGGAYGYTF	TGTGCCAGCAGCCAAGGCCTCGGGGGGGCCTATGGCTACACCTTC
-	-	TRBJ1-5	TRBV15	CATSRADIHRINQPQHF	TGTGCCACCAGCAGAGCGGACATCCACAGGATCAATCAGCCCCAGCATTTT
many	TRBD2	TRBJ2-2	TRBV9	CASSDLSAGKGAGELFF	TGTGCCAGCAGCGACCTCTCAGCGGGAAAAGGGGCCGGGGAGCTGTTTTTT
once	-	TRBJ2-3	TRBV2	CASRTGTDTQCF	TGTGCCAGCAGAACAGGCACAGATACGCAGTGTTTT
few	-	TRBJ1-1	TRBV2	CASSPDGEAEAFF	TGTGCCAGCAGCCCGGACGGGGAGGCTGAAGCTTTCTTT
many	-	TRBJ2-7	TRBV2	CASTSRAREAYEQYF	TGTGCCAGCACGAGCCGGGCCAGAGAAGCCTACGAGCAGTACTTC
-	-	TRBJ2-1	TRBV6-1	CASSRQERSYNEQFF	TGTGCCAGCAGCCGACAGGAGCGCTCCTACAATGAGCAGTTCTTC
many	-	TRBJ1-2	TRBV24-1	CATSDVGGAVGGYTF	TGTGCCACCAGTGACGTCGGGGGGGCTGTCGGTGGCTACACCTTC
many	-	TRBJ1-4	TRBV2	CASSEEEKLFF	TGTGCCAGCAGTGAAGAAGAAAAACTGTTTTTT
many	TRBD1	TRBJ1-5	TRBV2	CASRGQGASWPQHF	TGTGCCAGCAGGGGACAGGGGGCGTCTTGGCCCCAGCATTTT
few	-	TRBJ2-2	TRBV20-1	CSARFPISGELFF	TGCAGTGCTAGATTCCCCATATCCGGGGAGCTGTTTTTT
many	-	TRBJ1-1	TRBV15	CATSSTRQGRHTEAFF	TGTGCCACCAGCTCAACCCGGCAGGGGAGACACACTGAAGCTTTCTTT
-	-	TRBJ2-7	TRBV15	CATSRGQVVPQLIF	TGTGCCACCAGCAGAGGACAGGTGGTTCCACAACTCATCTTC
few	-	TRBJ2-2	TRBV24-1	CATSVEGANAGELFF	TGTGCCACCAGTGTGGAGGGGGCGAATGCCGGGGAGCTGTTTTTT
many	-	TRBJ2-7	TRBV13	CASSGTSYEQYF	TGTGCCAGCAGCGGTACCTCCTACGAGCAGTACTTC
-	-	TRBJ1-5	TRBV6-1	CASSEGNTGNNQPQHF	TGTGCCAGCAGTGAAGGAAACACAGGGAACAATCAGCCCCAGCATTTT